Each of the 10 T cell receptor beta chains below was sequenced from the same sample in a study of Ad26.COV2.S vaccination and SARS-CoV-2 variants. Treatment in this sample: 15 to 20 received Ad26.COV2.S at low or high dose, single or two shots; roughly 5 received placebo; per-sample allocation not given. The samples date from day 63 after the first vaccine or placebo injection. Clones were read by immunoSEQ multiplex PCR, and TCRdb kept only the in-frame ones, dropping some. This sample carries 400,000 to 450,000 clones, roughly 87% of them seen once, and the ten largest clones take roughly 4.3%. The sequencing used peripheral blood, collected in a trial of Ad26.COV2.S vaccine versus placebo. The receptors here all came from a person aged 18 to 59 who received the Ad26.COV2.S COVID-19 vaccine or a placebo.

J is TRBJ2-7 and V is TRBV28, with 7 positions matching TRBD2. Germline V lookup: CDR1 MDHEN, CDR2 SYDVKM. The CDR3 has 15 residues. Trimming removed 3 bases from V and 5 bases from J; junction bases left unmatched: 10. The CDR3 DNA is TGTGCCAGCAGTTTGGTGAGCGGGATTATCCACGAGCAGTACTTC. It specifies CASSLVSGIIHEQYF. Using reference TRBV28 and TRBJ2-7 for the parts outside the CDR3, the full variable domain is DVKVTQSSRYLVKRTGEKVFLECVQDMDHENMFWYRQDPGLGLRLIYFSYDVKMKEKGDIPEGYSVSREKKERFSLILESASTNQTSMYLCASSLVSGIIHEQYFGPGTRLTVT.

CDR3 residues: CASSLGGTGGSYNSPLHF. CDR3 sequence (DNA): TGTGCCAGCAGCTTAGGTGGGACAGGGGGCTCCTATAATTCACCCCTCCACTTT. The chain employs TRBV7-8 and TRBJ1-6; 11 bases fit TRBD1. V trimming: 1 base; J trimming: 0 bases; junction bases outside the gene matches: 2. The CDR3 contains 18 residues. The germline CDR1 and CDR2 sequences are SGHVS and FQNEAQ.

J is TRBJ2-7 and V is TRBV6-6; D is unresolved. This CDR3 is 15 amino acids long. From germline, CDR1 is MNHNY and CDR2 SVGAGI (reference sequence). With 5 bases removed from V and 3 bases from J, the gap between germline ends came to 17 bases. The CDR3 coding sequence is TGTGCCAGCAGTCCTGCTGGGTCTTACTACTACGAGCAGTACTTC. Its protein is CASSPAGSYYYEQYF.

The chain joins TRBV9 to TRBJ2-1; 10 nucleotides align to TRBD2. V gave up 0 bases and J gave up 6 bases; unmatched junction bases: 6. The CDR3 consists of 16 residues. CDR1 and CDR2 (germline): SGDLS, YYNGEE. In nucleotides, the CDR3 is TGTGCCAGCAGCGTAGTCACTAGCGGGGTCCTCAATGAGCAGTTCTTC. Translating gives CASSVVTSGVLNEQFF.

This sequence joins TRBV3-1 (or the pseudogene TRBV3-2) and TRBJ1-2; TRBD1 matches 8 bases. Per germline, CDR1 LGHDT and CDR2 YNNKEL (reference sequence). The length of the CDR3 is 15 residues. Trimming took 1 base from V and 6 from J; bases not matched to a gene: 7. DNA of the CDR3: TGTGCCAGCAGCCAAGTGGTCGGACAGGGAAATGGCTACACCTTC. Translating it yields CASSQVVGQGNGYTF.

The chain recombines TRBV19 with TRBJ2-1, with 9 bases identical to TRBD2. This CDR3 has 18 amino acids. The germline gives CDR1 LNHDA, CDR2 SQIVND (reference sequence). The junction had 17 bases not matched to a gene; V was cut back by 4 bases and J by 7 bases. The CDR3 coding sequence is TGTGCCAGTAGTAAACCCCGGGGTAGCGGGAGTTTAGGAAATGAGCAGTTCTTC. This sequence encodes CASSKPRGSGSLGNEQFF.

This sequence joins TRBV15 and TRBJ2-7; TRBD2 is a possible D gene (5 bases). CDR1 LNHNV and CDR2 YYDKDF come from the germline V gene (reference sequence). V lost 5 bases, J lost 3 bases, and 11 bases lay in between. The CDR3 sequence is 13 residues long. In DNA, the CDR3 is TGTGCCACCAGCCTCGGGGAAGTCTACGAGCAGTACTTC. As protein: CATSLGEVYEQYF.

This clone was seen a single time. The chain carries TRBV5-5 and TRBJ2-7; D is ambiguous. Germline V CDR1 and CDR2: SGHKS, YYEKEE (reference sequence). This CDR3 has 14 residues. V was trimmed by 2 bases and J by 3 bases, leaving 12 bases between them. CDR3 loop: CASSFELGIYEQYF. The CDR3 nucleotides read TGTGCCAGCAGCTTTGAACTGGGGATCTACGAGCAGTACTTC.

This clone came up once. This rearrangement joins TRBV7-9 to TRBJ2-1; 8 nucleotides agree with TRBD2. CDR3 length: 14 residues. With 3 bases clipped from V and 8 bases from J, the junction kept 6 bases outside the gene matches. Looked up from germline, CDR1 is SEHNR and CDR2 is FQNEAQ (reference sequence). CDR3 residues: CASSFSGSGDEQFF. CDR3 nucleotides: TGTGCCAGCAGCTTCAGCGGGAGTGGGGATGAGCAGTTCTTC.

This sequence joins TRBV30 and TRBJ1-2; 9 bases are shared with TRBD1. The V segment lost 4 bases and the J segment 7 bases; nucleotides outside the gene matches: 13. Germline CDR1 and CDR2: GTSNPN and SVGIG (reference sequence). This CDR3 has 15 residues. In nucleotides, the CDR3 is TGTGCCTGGACTAAAATCCCGGACAGGGGTTTTGGCTACACCTTC. It codes for CAWTKIPDRGFGYTF.